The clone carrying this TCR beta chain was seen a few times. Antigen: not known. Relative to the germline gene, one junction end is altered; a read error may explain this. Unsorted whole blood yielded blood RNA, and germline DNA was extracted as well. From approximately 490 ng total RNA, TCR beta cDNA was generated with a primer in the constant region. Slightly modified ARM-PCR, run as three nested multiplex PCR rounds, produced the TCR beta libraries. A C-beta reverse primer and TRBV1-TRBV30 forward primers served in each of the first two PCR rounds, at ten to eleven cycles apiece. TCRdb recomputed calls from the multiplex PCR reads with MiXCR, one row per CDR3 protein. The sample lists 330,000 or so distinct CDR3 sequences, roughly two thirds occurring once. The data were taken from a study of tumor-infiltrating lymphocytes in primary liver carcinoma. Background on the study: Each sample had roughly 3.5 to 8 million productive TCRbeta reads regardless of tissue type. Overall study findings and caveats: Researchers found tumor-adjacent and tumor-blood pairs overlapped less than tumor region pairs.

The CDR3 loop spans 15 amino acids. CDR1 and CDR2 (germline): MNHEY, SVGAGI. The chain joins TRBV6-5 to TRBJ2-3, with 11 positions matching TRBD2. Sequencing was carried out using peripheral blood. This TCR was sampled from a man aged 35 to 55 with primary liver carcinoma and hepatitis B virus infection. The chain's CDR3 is CAGSLLAGETDTQYF. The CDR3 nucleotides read TGTGCCGGCAGTTTACTAGCGGGAGAGACAGATACGCAGTATTTT.